The rows below give T cell receptor beta chains drawn from one sample of a study of blood T cells in healthy people across ages. TCRdb re-derived calls from the 5' RACE reads in MiXCR, one entry per CDR3 protein. The sample contains about 780,000 distinct CDR3 sequences, less than 60% of which appear only once. The sequenced sample was blood. The source of these receptors is a man older than 75 in good health. Each CDR3 is given without its conserved first and last residue. D genes are given only for firm matches. Clone size appears in some rows only: once, few, many, or a class for an expanded clone.

d_gene: -
abundance: -
v_gene: TRBV11-3
CDR3aa: ASSPGWSGTDLPYGYT

d_gene: TRBD1
abundance: -
v_gene: TRBV7-3
CDR3aa: ASSAGTVPDEQY

d_gene: TRBD2
abundance: -
v_gene: TRBV20-1
CDR3aa: SAPNEGLAIVGEQF

d_gene: TRBD2
abundance: -
v_gene: TRBV7-2
CDR3aa: ASSLDSGSGNEQF

d_gene: -
abundance: -
v_gene: TRBV5-8
CDR3aa: ASSHEQGYEQY

d_gene: -
abundance: -
v_gene: TRBV20-1
CDR3aa: SAQGPINQPQH

d_gene: -
abundance: -
v_gene: TRBV14
CDR3aa: ASSQDLGATDTQY

d_gene: -
abundance: few
v_gene: TRBV11-2
CDR3aa: ASSLEGGRNLNTEAF

d_gene: -
abundance: -
v_gene: TRBV6-6
CDR3aa: ASSYQDPPTHNEQY

d_gene: TRBD2
abundance: many
v_gene: TRBV20-1
CDR3aa: SATTGLAGGRY

d_gene: -
abundance: once
v_gene: TRBV7-2
CDR3aa: ASSFLGSETIY

d_gene: TRBD1
abundance: few
v_gene: TRBV15
CDR3aa: ATSLGYRGEEKLF

d_gene: TRBD1
abundance: many
v_gene: TRBV28
CDR3aa: ASSSRDRVEEQF

d_gene: -
abundance: few
v_gene: TRBV5-1
CDR3aa: ASSLARQEPPYEQY

d_gene: -
abundance: -
v_gene: TRBV6-6
CDR3aa: ASSYPGTRETQY

d_gene: -
abundance: -
v_gene: TRBV5-6
CDR3aa: ASSSPGWEETQY

d_gene: TRBD2
abundance: -
v_gene: TRBV20-1
CDR3aa: SARVLAGGKQY

d_gene: TRBD1
abundance: -
v_gene: TRBV6-2/TRBV6-3
CDR3aa: ASSYRDSSWAYEQY

d_gene: -
abundance: few
v_gene: TRBV29-1
CDR3aa: SVEEGGNTEAF

d_gene: -
abundance: few
v_gene: TRBV20-1
CDR3aa: SARDLRGLSYEQY

d_gene: TRBD2
abundance: -
v_gene: TRBV20-1
CDR3aa: SARDPFTSGTQETQY

d_gene: -
abundance: -
v_gene: TRBV11-2
CDR3aa: ASSFGIGQNPEAF

d_gene: TRBD2
abundance: -
v_gene: TRBV4-2
CDR3aa: ASSQEGLAGVVRQETQY

d_gene: TRBD1
abundance: -
v_gene: TRBV5-1
CDR3aa: ASSEGQGAFYEQY

d_gene: TRBD2
abundance: few
v_gene: TRBV29-1
CDR3aa: SVALGGTSGTYEQY

d_gene: -
abundance: few
v_gene: TRBV20-1
CDR3aa: SAPPGLPKETQY

d_gene: -
abundance: -
v_gene: TRBV7-9
CDR3aa: ASSFGGGIGETQF

d_gene: TRBD1
abundance: once
v_gene: TRBV28
CDR3aa: ASSPPTGLYEQY

d_gene: TRBD2
abundance: -
v_gene: TRBV10-3
CDR3aa: AISENLEREGPFPYNEQF

d_gene: -
abundance: once
v_gene: TRBV6-6
CDR3aa: ASSYPDDGYT

d_gene: -
abundance: few
v_gene: TRBV29-1
CDR3aa: SVEVGGRGQPQH

d_gene: -
abundance: -
v_gene: TRBV9
CDR3aa: ASSGAMGYQETQY

d_gene: -
abundance: -
v_gene: TRBV20-1
CDR3aa: SAWVPDNYGYT

d_gene: -
abundance: -
v_gene: TRBV29-1
CDR3aa: SVRGQPDYEQY

d_gene: TRBD1
abundance: -
v_gene: TRBV20-1
CDR3aa: SAADRGGYGYT

d_gene: TRBD1
abundance: -
v_gene: TRBV6-2/TRBV6-3
CDR3aa: ASSYWGQDLYEQY

d_gene: -
abundance: -
v_gene: TRBV20-1
CDR3aa: SARTTHGGQGGYT

d_gene: -
abundance: few
v_gene: TRBV18
CDR3aa: ASSPGQLYEQY

d_gene: -
abundance: -
v_gene: TRBV9
CDR3aa: ASSAWTDNTGELF

d_gene: -
abundance: few
v_gene: TRBV14
CDR3aa: ASSPDLGWQETQY

d_gene: -
abundance: many
v_gene: TRBV7-8
CDR3aa: ASSPYRNNYEQY

d_gene: -
abundance: -
v_gene: TRBV2
CDR3aa: ASTKSLGGPLSYEQY

d_gene: -
abundance: once
v_gene: TRBV21-1
CDR3aa: ANLGGPSYEQY

d_gene: TRBD1
abundance: -
v_gene: TRBV20-1
CDR3aa: SATQGALGAF

d_gene: -
abundance: few
v_gene: TRBV3-1
CDR3aa: ASSQGGGSTDTQY

d_gene: -
abundance: -
v_gene: TRBV5-1
CDR3aa: ASSRRTGRGEIVYEQY

d_gene: TRBD1
abundance: -
v_gene: TRBV20-1
CDR3aa: SAQYRGETNEKLF

d_gene: TRBD2
abundance: few
v_gene: TRBV6-2/TRBV6-3
CDR3aa: ASSPGLAGGGANVLT

d_gene: -
abundance: few
v_gene: TRBV24-1
CDR3aa: ATSVGGTGANVLT

d_gene: TRBD2
abundance: -
v_gene: TRBV10-3
CDR3aa: AIAGGGGYEQY

d_gene: -
abundance: -
v_gene: TRBV29-1
CDR3aa: SVSPGGRNQPQH

d_gene: TRBD1
abundance: many
v_gene: TRBV29-1
CDR3aa: SVEEPGQVFDEQF

d_gene: TRBD1
abundance: -
v_gene: TRBV20-1
CDR3aa: SARGTGDNSPLH

d_gene: -
abundance: many
v_gene: TRBV7-9
CDR3aa: ASSFGGNTDTQY

d_gene: -
abundance: -
v_gene: TRBV5-1
CDR3aa: ASSLESNTEAF

d_gene: -
abundance: -
v_gene: TRBV28
CDR3aa: ASSPPAGRYNEQF

d_gene: -
abundance: -
v_gene: TRBV12-3/TRBV12-4
CDR3aa: ASSPGQAAEAF

d_gene: -
abundance: -
v_gene: TRBV7-3
CDR3aa: ASSPSTRTSYNEQF